This T cell receptor beta chain was recorded in a study of blood T cell repertoires in COVID-19. Study-level background: The analysed material was cDNA or gDNA that came from T cells, B-cell-depleted T cells, or PBMCs.

Generated by immunoSEQ multiplex PCR, the TCRdb table keeps only in-frame clones and is missing some. The repertoire holds some 62,000 clones, with more than 60% as singletons. V shed 6 bases and J 3 bases; nucleotides not matched to a gene: 5. CDR3 length: 15 amino acids. Germline loops: CDR1 MNHEY, CDR2 SVGAGI. The TCR sequence derives from a woman aged 80 or over with active or convalescent COVID-19. The V gene is TRBV6-5, the J gene TRBJ2-3, with TRBD1 identical over 11 bases. The sequenced material came from peripheral blood. The CDR3 sequence: CASRDRGLITDTQYF. CDR3 bases: TGTGCCAGCAGGGACAGGGGGCTAATTACAGATACGCAGTATTTT.